This T cell receptor (beta chain) is from a study of regulatory T cells in long-lasting Graves disease. General study findings and limits: Persistent Graves' cases showed lower TCR diversity than newly diagnosed cases.

This clonotype was picked up a small number of times. Its matching antigen is unknown. To make TCR beta libraries, researchers used iRepertoire HTBI primers and Arm-PCR of CDR3 regions. TCRdb used MiXCR to reprocess the multiplex PCR reads, holding one entry per CDR3 protein. The sample carries 560,000 or so distinct CDR3 sequences, about 16% recorded once. Stated time point: newly diagnosed GD, antithyroid drugs for less than 3 months. PBMC-derived RNA was used for the TCR library. The V and J ends lost 4 bases and 6 bases, in that order; junction bases with no gene match: 7. From germline, CDR1 is SGHRS and CDR2 YFSETQ. The CDR3 extends over 15 amino acids. These data also formed part of another study, on T cells in Graves' hyperthyroidism and ophthalmopathy.

The origin of this receptor is a man aged 18 to 35 with Graves disease. This rearrangement joins TRBV5-1 to TRBJ2-2; 9 bases map to TRBD1. The sample was peripheral blood mononuclear cells (PBMCs), taken at new diagnosis, from a patient treated with antithyroid drugs. DNA of the CDR3: TGCGCCAGCAGCCAGGACAGGGGAGGCTCCGGGGAGCTGTTTTTT. The encoded protein is CASSQDRGGSGELFF. Combining the CDR3 with reference TRBV5-1 and TRBJ2-2 gives the whole variable domain KAGVTQTPRYLIKTRGQQVTLSCSPISGHRSVSWYQQTPGQGLQFLFEYFSETQRNKGNFPGRFSGRQFSNSRSEMNVSTLELGDSALYLCASSQDRGGSGELFFGEGSRLTVL.